One and the same sample provided the 20 T cell receptor beta chains below, sequenced in a study of blood T cell repertoires in COVID-19. TCRdb keeps only in-frame clones here, not all; method: immunoSEQ multiplex PCR. The sample shows under 200,000 clones, 85% of them seen only once. Sequencing was performed on peripheral blood. The receptor set was obtained from an older woman with COVID-19, enrolled during active disease.

The V and J genes are TRBV7-3 and TRBJ1-3, with 9 positions matching TRBD1. J was trimmed by 4 bases and V by 4 bases; bases with no gene match: 2. Germline V gives CDR1 SGHTA, CDR2 FQGTGA. The CDR3 sequence is 14 residues long. The DNA of the CDR3 is TGTGCCAGCAGCTCGGGACAGGGAGGAAACACCATATATTTT. This translates into CASSSGQGGNTIYF. The full variable domain, rest sourced from reference TRBV7-3 and TRBJ1-3, is GAGVSQTPSNKVTEKGKYVELRCDPISGHTALYWYRQSLGQGPEFLIYFQGTGAADDSGLPNDRFFAVRPEGSVSTLKIQRTERGDSAVYLCASSSGQGGNTIYFGEGSWLTVV.

A few counts support this clone. This chain's CDR3 is CASSDRAQPQHF. The CDR3 bases are TGTGCCAGCTCGGACAGGGCTCAGCCCCAGCATTTT. V gene TRBV19 combines with J gene TRBJ1-5; TRBD1 aligns across 8 bases. The CDR3 is made up of 12 amino acids. Germline V gene sequence: CDR1 LNHDA, CDR2 SQIVND (reference sequence). After removal of 9 bases from V and 6 bases from J, the junction contained 4 bases not matched to a gene.

The chain couples TRBV19 to TRBJ2-2, with 7 bases that match TRBD1. This CDR3 comprises 16 residues. J gave up 2 bases and V 4 bases, and 7 bases lay outside the gene matches. Germline CDR1 is LNHDA and CDR2 is SQIVND (reference sequence). The CDR3 region has the DNA TGTGCCAGTAGTACCTCCGGGACAGTTAACACCGGGGAGCTGTTTTTT. Its protein is CASSTSGTVNTGELFF.

This chain connects TRBV5-5 to TRBJ1-1; D is possibly TRBD1 (5 bases). Per germline, CDR1 SGHKS and CDR2 YYEKEE (reference sequence). The CDR3 runs to 14 residues. V was trimmed by 4 bases and J by 1 base, leaving 11 bases between them. The CDR3 nucleotides are TGTGCCAGCAGCCCGACAGCTAGGAACACTGAAGCTTTCTTT. As protein: CASSPTARNTEAFF.

The chain uses TRBV15 and TRBJ2-1, with 8 bases lining up with TRBD2. This CDR3 contains 18 residues. V lost 5 bases, J lost 5 bases, and 17 bases stayed unmatched. The germline CDR1 and CDR2 sequences are LNHNV and YYDKDF (reference sequence). DNA of the CDR3: TGTGCCACCAGCGGACGACTGATTGGTAGCGGGATCGACAATGAGCAGTTCTTC. It specifies CATSGRLIGSGIDNEQFF.

The gene calls are TRBV5-1 and TRBJ1-4, with D tentatively TRBD1 (5 bases). Per the germline V gene, CDR1 is SGHRS and CDR2 is YFSETQ. Trimming took 4 bases from V and 7 from J, leaving 14 bases between them. This CDR3 is built from 14 residues. The CDR3 coding sequence is TGCGCCAGCAGCCCACAGGCTTTTGGTGAAAAACTGTTTTTT. This translates into CASSPQAFGEKLFF.

This clone has just one count. This chain joins TRBV19 and TRBJ2-7; 8 bases agree with TRBD1. The germline gives CDR1 LNHDA, CDR2 SQIVND (reference sequence). This CDR3 region has 15 residues. Unmatched junction bases numbered 6, after V lost 3 bases and J lost 2 bases. The CDR3 region is CASSILTGGTYEQYF. Here the CDR3 DNA reads TGTGCCAGTAGTATCTTAACAGGGGGAACCTACGAGCAGTACTTC.

The chain uses TRBV6-1 and TRBJ1-2; D is possibly TRBD1 (6 bases). Germline assignment: CDR1 MNHNS and CDR2 SASEGT. Trimming removed 3 bases from V and 6 bases from J, with 14 bases in between. This CDR3 has 14 residues. The CDR3 coding sequence is TGTGCCAGCAGTGATGTTGACAGGATCCATGGCTACACCTTC. As protein: CASSDVDRIHGYTF.

The chain couples TRBV19 to TRBJ1-3; weak D call: TRBD1 (6 bases). V was trimmed by 0 bases and J by 4 bases, leaving 10 bases between them. From germline, CDR1 is LNHDA and CDR2 SQIVND (reference sequence). This CDR3 is built from 15 residues. This CDR3 reads CASSIDQGYGNTIYF. CDR3 nucleotide sequence: TGTGCCAGTAGTATAGACCAGGGGTACGGAAACACCATATATTTT.

The V call is TRBV21-1, the J call TRBJ2-2; TRBD2 was called by the table and not checked on the DNA. TRBV21-1 is a documented pseudogene. The CDR3 length is 15 residues. CDR3 nucleotide sequence: TGTGCCACCACGGCCGGGGGGATTTGCACCGGGGAGCTGTTTTTT. This codes for CATTAGGICTGELFF.

This rearrangement joins TRBV27 to TRBJ1-5; tentatively, D is TRBD1 (5 bases). V lost 6 bases to trimming and J lost 4 bases, with 16 bases between them. Germline V gene sequence: CDR1 MNHEY, CDR2 SMNVEV (reference sequence). This CDR3 is built from 15 residues. The CDR3 sequence is CASRGYGEGNQPQHF. In nucleotides, the CDR3 is TGTGCCAGCAGGGGATACGGGGAGGGGAATCAGCCCCAGCATTTT.

The chain couples TRBV11-2 to TRBJ1-2; the match to TRBD1 covers 8 bases. The V gene's germline CDR1 is SGHAT and CDR2 FQNNGV. The CDR3 has 14 amino acids. Losses at the gene ends were 1 base for V and 3 bases for J; bases not matched to a gene: 1. DNA of the CDR3: TGTGCCAGCAGCTTAGGACAGGGGTACTATGGCTACACCTTC. Translation: CASSLGQGYYGYTF.

This clone was found once. This chain joins TRBV3-1 (or the pseudogene TRBV3-2) and TRBJ2-1, with 9 bases lining up with TRBD2. The CDR3 has 16 residues. V shed 7 bases, J shed 0 bases, and the junction held 7 bases outside the gene matches. In germline, CDR1 is LGHDT, CDR2 YNNKEL (reference sequence). CDR3: CASNRGGASSYNEQFF. In DNA, the CDR3 is TGTGCCAGCAACCGCGGGGGGGCGAGCTCCTACAATGAGCAGTTCTTC.

The genes are TRBV7-6 and TRBJ1-6; D unresolved. V was cut by 5 bases and J by 7 bases, with 12 bases left in between. Germline V gene data show CDR1 as SGHVS and CDR2 as FNYEAQ. The CDR3 spans 14 residues. CDR3 residues: CASSAAGSNSPLHF. The CDR3 coding sequence is TGTGCCAGCAGCGCGGCGGGCTCGAATTCACCCCTCCACTTT.

The rearrangement joins TRBV19 to TRBJ1-3; 8 nucleotides match TRBD1. Germline assignment: CDR1 LNHDA and CDR2 SQIVND (reference sequence). Trimming took 7 bases from V and 3 from J; bases not matched to a gene: 2. There are 13 residues in the CDR3. Here the CDR3 DNA reads TGTGCCAGTAAAACAGGGGGTGGAAACACCATATATTTT. Translating it yields CASKTGGGNTIYF.

The chain links TRBV5-1 to TRBJ1-2; 7 nucleotides agree with TRBD1. CDR3 length: 14 residues. The V gene end was trimmed by 4 bases and the J gene end by 4 bases; junction bases not matched to a gene: 7. The germline CDR1 and CDR2 sequences are SGHRS and YFSETQ. As DNA, the CDR3 is TGCGCCAGCAGCCCCGGGACAGAACTCTATGGCTACACCTTC. Its translation is CASSPGTELYGYTF.

This chain joins TRBV7-3 and TRBJ2-1; 8 nucleotides match TRBD2. The CDR3 contains 18 residues. Germline values: CDR1 SGHTA, CDR2 FQGTGA. J gave up 6 bases and V 5 bases, and 18 bases lay outside the gene matches. The CDR3 protein is CASSVPGLDPSPPNEQFF. CDR3 coding DNA: TGTGCCAGCAGCGTACCGGGACTAGATCCCTCCCCCCCCAATGAGCAGTTCTTC.

This clone was seen only once. The chain joins TRBV5-1 to TRBJ1-2; D is unresolved. Germline CDR1 is SGHRS and CDR2 is YFSETQ. CDR3 length equals 13 residues. Trimming stripped 0 bases from V and 7 bases from J, with 10 bases between. The CDR3 coding sequence is TGCGCCAGCAGCTTGGTGACTGAGGGTGGCTACACCTTC. Translation gives CASSLVTEGGYTF.

This chain joins TRBV20-1 and TRBJ2-3, with D tentatively TRBD2 (5 bases). This CDR3 has 13 residues. V lost 5 bases and J 3 bases, leaving 12 bases between the germline ends. Looked up from germline, CDR1 is DFQATT and CDR2 is SNEGSKA (reference sequence). CDR3 loop: CSARGLGTDTQYF. CDR3 coding DNA: TGCAGTGCTCGTGGACTTGGGACAGATACGCAGTATTTT.

The chain joins TRBV19 to TRBJ2-7; D not certain. The germline CDR1 and CDR2 sequences are LNHDA and SQIVND (reference sequence). The ends were cut back, 3 bases at V and 0 bases at J, with 9 bases in the middle. The CDR3 loop spans 14 amino acids. The CDR3 region is CASSIILRSYEQYF. In DNA form, the CDR3 reads TGTGCCAGTAGTATCATCTTGCGCTCCTACGAGCAGTACTTC. Full variable domain (remainder filled in from reference TRBV19 and TRBJ2-7): DGGITQSPKYLFRKEGQNVTLSCEQNLNHDAMYWYRQDPGQGLRLIYYSQIVNDFQKGDIAEGYSVSREKKESFPLTVTSAQKNPTAFYLCASSIILRSYEQYFGPGTRLTVT.